One and the same sample provided the 8 T cell receptor beta chains below, sequenced in a study of cytomegalovirus exposure and HLA in healthy donors. Primers included in the PCR were 60 Vbeta and 13 Jbeta primers. Sequenced by immunoSEQ multiplex PCR; TCRdb stores in-frame clones only, minus some. The sample includes 100,000 to 140,000 clones, less than 85% of them seen just once. Specimen: PBMCs. These receptors all come from a woman aged 40 to 55 in good health and CMV-seropositive.

The chain links TRBV2 to TRBJ2-5, with 8 bases aligning to TRBD1. The V gene's germline CDR1 is SNHLY and CDR2 FYNNEI. CDR3 length: 16 residues. V trimming: 8 bases; J trimming: 5 bases; junction bases outside the gene matches: 16. CDR3 nucleotides: TGTGCCAGCCACCACCGGGTCAGGGGGCTTTTGGAGACCCAGTACTTC. Its protein product is CASHHRVRGLLETQYF.

V gene TRBV15 combines with J gene TRBJ1-3; the D is unclear. V shed 3 bases and J shed 0 bases, with 9 bases lying between them. In germline, CDR1 is LNHNV, CDR2 YYDKDF (reference sequence). CDR3 length: 15 residues. The CDR3 DNA sequence: TGTGCCACCAGCAGTACAGTTGGCTCTGGAAACACCATATATTTT. Its translation is CATSSTVGSGNTIYF.

The chain couples TRBV12-5 to TRBJ2-7, with TRBD1 matching 7 bases. CDR1 is LGHNT and CDR2 is FRNRAP in the germline V gene. There are 13 residues in the CDR3. The V and J ends lost 5 bases and 5 bases, in that order; junction bases with no gene match: 6. DNA of the CDR3: TGTGCTAGTGGTCCCTACAGGGGTAACGAGCAGTACTTC. The encoded protein is CASGPYRGNEQYF.

The gene calls are TRBV7-8 and TRBJ1-6; 8 bases map to TRBD1. The CDR3 runs to 15 residues. The V gene end was trimmed by 4 bases and the J gene end by 6 bases; junction bases not matched to a gene: 5. CDR1 and CDR2 (germline): SGHVS, FQNEAQ. The CDR3, as DNA: TGTGCCAGCAGCTCCCCGACAGGGGTTAATTCACCCCTCCACTTT. This gives the protein CASSSPTGVNSPLHF. Looking up the rest from reference TRBV7-8 and TRBJ1-6 gives the full variable domain: GAGVSQSPRYKVAKRGQDVALRCDPISGHVSLFWYQQALGQGPEFLTYFQNEAQLDKSGLPSDRFFAERPEGSVSTLKIQRTQQEDSAVYLCASSSPTGVNSPLHFGNGTRLTVT.

The chain joins TRBV19 to TRBJ2-2; D is undetermined. This CDR3 comprises 14 residues. Trimming pared 3 bases from V and 4 bases from J, leaving 9 bases between. Germline CDR1 is LNHDA and CDR2 is SQIVND (reference sequence). The CDR3, as DNA: TGTGCCAGTAGTATCCAGGCAAGCACCGGGGAGCTGTTTTTT. This translates into CASSIQASTGELFF.

The chain uses TRBV2 and TRBJ2-7, with D unclear. Trimming pared 6 bases from V and 4 bases from J, leaving 7 bases between. Germline values: CDR1 SNHLY, CDR2 FYNNEI. The CDR3 sequence is 11 residues long. DNA of the CDR3: TGTGCCAGCAGCGACACGTACGAGCAGTACTTC. Its translation is CASSDTYEQYF.

The CDR3 region has the DNA TGTGCCAGCAGCCTGAAGTGGCAGGGGGCGGGTGGCTACACCTTC. Amino acid sequence: CASSLKWQGAGGYTF. This chain uses TRBV7-2 with TRBJ1-2, with 8 bases aligning to TRBD1. In germline, CDR1 is SGHTA, CDR2 FQGNSA. Unmatched junction bases numbered 12, after V lost 5 bases and J lost 7 bases. CDR3 size: 15 residues.

V and J are TRBV11-2 and TRBJ1-1; the D is unclear. Trimming cost V 7 bases and J 1 base, with 13 bases left between them. Germline CDR1 and CDR2: SGHAT and FQNNGV. The CDR3 is made up of 14 amino acids. The CDR3 DNA is TGTGCCAGCACCTTCTTAGCAGCGAACACTGAAGCTTTCTTT. It yields the protein CASTFLAANTEAFF.